This record concerns one T cell receptor beta chain sequence. As processed by the authors: Scientists estimated how many nucleated cells there were by amplifying reference gene primers. Produced via immunoSEQ multiplex PCR; TCRdb's table is partial and in-frame only. The D gene and trimming were derived from the DNA, and the V and J assignments and clone size from that table. The sample lists approximately 300,000 clones, under 95% occurring once. This sample is part of a study of blood T cell repertoires in COVID-19. At the level of the study: Sites across the United States, Italy and Spain contributed samples from acute and convalescent COVID-19. In each case, the material was cDNA or gDNA derived from T cells, B-cell-depleted T cells, or PBMCs.

The CDR3 length is 15 residues. Germline V lookup: CDR1 SGHTA, CDR2 FQGNSA. V trimming: 5 bases; J trimming: 6 bases; junction bases outside the gene matches: 10. Recovery among Cohort 3 donors was established by two negative PCRs, clearance, or symptom resolution. Specimen: PBMCs or T cells enriched from blood (not recorded which). This clonotype originated in a woman in her twenties or thirties who had recovered from COVID-19. This chain connects TRBV7-2 to TRBJ2-1, with 7 nucleotides matching TRBD2. The CDR3: CASSPLADLLNEQFF. For the CDR3, the DNA is TGTGCCAGCAGCCCCCTAGCGGATTTACTCAATGAGCAGTTCTTC.